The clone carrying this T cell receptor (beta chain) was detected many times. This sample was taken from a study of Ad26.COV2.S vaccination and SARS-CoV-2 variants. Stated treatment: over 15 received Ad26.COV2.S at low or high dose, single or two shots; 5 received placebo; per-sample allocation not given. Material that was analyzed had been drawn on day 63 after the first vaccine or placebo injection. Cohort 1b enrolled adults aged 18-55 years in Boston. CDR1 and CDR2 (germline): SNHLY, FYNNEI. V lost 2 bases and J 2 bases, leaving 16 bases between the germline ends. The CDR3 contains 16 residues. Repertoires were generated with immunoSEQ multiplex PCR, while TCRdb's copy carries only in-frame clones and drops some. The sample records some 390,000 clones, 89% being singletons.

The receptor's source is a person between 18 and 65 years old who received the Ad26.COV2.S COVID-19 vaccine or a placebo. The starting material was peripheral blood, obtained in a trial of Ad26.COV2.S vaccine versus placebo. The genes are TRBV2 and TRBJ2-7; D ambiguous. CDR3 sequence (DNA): TGTGCCAGCAGTGAAAGCTTTCGGGCAGAAGCCTACGAGCAGTACTTC. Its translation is CASSESFRAEAYEQYF.